Shown below are 21 T cell receptor beta chains from a single sample sequenced in a study of T-cell reconstitution after alpha-beta-depleted transplantation in children. This sample's TCRbeta library carried unique molecular identifier barcodes. TCRdb analysed the PCR reads with MiXCR anew, one entry per CDR3 protein. The sample consists of about 640,000 distinct CDR3 sequences, around 13% of them appearing once. The sample in question was PBMCs, mostly from graft donor cells, obtained 360 days after TCRalphabeta/CD19-depleted stem cell transplant. The source is a male patient under 18 who had a stem cell transplant for acute myeloid leukemia, so the T cells may come from the graft donor.

The rearrangement uses TRBV20-1 and TRBJ1-1; D ambiguous. The CDR3 contains 14 residues. The germline V gene has CDR1 DFQATT and CDR2 SNEGSKA (reference sequence). The V and J ends lost 2 bases and 0 bases respectively, with 10 bases between them. CDR3: CSARSPAMNTEAFF. CDR3 in DNA: TGCAGTGCTAGATCCCCTGCTATGAACACTGAAGCTTTCTTT.

This clonotype has at least ten counts. The chain joins TRBV14 to TRBJ1-1; no definite D call. Germline CDR1 is SGHDN and CDR2 is FVKESK. Trimming took 4 bases from V and 4 from J, leaving 13 bases between them. CDR3 size: 14 residues. The CDR3 here is CASSPKLRGTEAFF. The CDR3 nucleotides read TGTGCCAGCAGCCCAAAGTTGCGGGGCACTGAAGCTTTCTTT.

V usage is TRBV27 and J usage is TRBJ2-5, with 7 bases identical to TRBD1. With 6 bases clipped from V and 3 bases from J, the junction kept 4 bases outside the gene matches. This CDR3 comprises 13 residues. Germline CDR1 MNHEY, CDR2 SMNVEV (reference sequence). CDR3 region: CASRSGTEETQYF. The CDR3 nucleotides read TGTGCCAGCAGATCCGGGACAGAAGAGACCCAGTACTTC.

The chain combines TRBV5-1 with TRBJ2-2; 11 bases align to TRBD1. Germline-derived CDR1 and CDR2 are SGHRS and YFSETQ. V shed 7 bases and J 6 bases; nucleotides not matched to a gene: 11. The CDR3 sequence is 16 residues long. CDR3 in amino acids: CASGPNGTGGPGELFF. The CDR3 DNA reads as TGCGCCAGCGGACCAAATGGGACAGGGGGTCCCGGGGAGCTGTTTTTT.

This clonotype was seen a handful of times. The V gene is TRBV21-1, the J gene TRBJ2-5; no check of the table's D call, TRBD1, against the DNA was made. TRBV21-1 is given as a pseudogene. The CDR3 sequence is 17 residues long. For the CDR3, the DNA is TGTGCCAGCAGCAAAGCAAGTCCACAGGGGGCTCGGGAGACCCAGTACTTC. Its protein is CASSKASPQGARETQYF.

This clonotype was recorded many times. The chain couples TRBV15 to TRBJ2-7; D may be TRBD2 (6 bases). Germline CDR1 and CDR2: LNHNV and YYDKDF (reference sequence). The V end lost 8 bases, the J end lost 0 bases, and 11 bases lay between the germline ends. This CDR3 is 13 amino acids long. The CDR3 here is CATGGTSSYEQYF. The DNA of the CDR3 is TGTGCCACCGGAGGGACCTCCTCCTACGAGCAGTACTTC.

J is TRBJ2-1 and V is TRBV7-2, with a possible D match to TRBD2 (6 bases). In germline, CDR1 is SGHTA, CDR2 FQGNSA. Trimming took off 5 bases at V and 7 bases at J, with 18 bases between the two ends. The CDR3 covers 15 residues. Here the CDR3 DNA reads TGTGCCAGCAGCCCGGGGCTAGCGTGTCAAAATGAGCAGTTCTTC. This sequence encodes CASSPGLACQNEQFF.

This clonotype has only a few counts. The V gene is TRBV6-1, the J gene TRBJ2-7; TRBD2 matches 11 bases. CDR1 is MNHNS and CDR2 is SASEGT in the germline V gene. This CDR3 contains 15 residues. The trim removed 6 bases at V and 2 bases at J, leaving 6 bases unmatched. This CDR3 is CASRPKGLAAYEQYF. CDR3 DNA sequence: TGTGCCAGCAGACCCAAGGGACTAGCGGCCTACGAGCAGTACTTC.

The rearrangement uses TRBV29-1 and TRBJ2-7, with TRBD2 identical over 9 bases. This CDR3 comprises 14 residues. J gave up 6 bases and V 1 base, and 7 bases lay outside the gene matches. Per germline, CDR1 SQVTM and CDR2 ANQGSEA. The CDR3 protein is CSVEVVAGVREQYF. The CDR3 DNA follows: TGCAGCGTTGAAGTGGTAGCGGGAGTGCGCGAGCAGTACTTC.

The CDR3 protein is CASSLIRFEQYF. Written as DNA, the CDR3 is TGTGCCAGCAGCCTCATCAGGTTTGAGCAGTACTTC. This chain joins TRBV11-2 and TRBJ2-7; no clear D gene. Germline lookup yields CDR1 SGHAT and CDR2 FQNNGV. V dropped 5 bases and J dropped 7 bases, with 12 bases sitting between them. The CDR3 covers 12 residues. The whole variable domain, filled in from reference TRBV11-2 and TRBJ2-7, reads EAGVAQSPRYKIIEKRQSVAFWCNPISGHATLYWYQQILGQGPKLLIQFQNNGVVDDSQLPKDRFSAERLKGVDSTLKIQPAKLEDSAVYLCASSLIRFEQYFGPGTRLTVT.

This clonotype has just a few counts. The V and J genes are TRBV19 and TRBJ2-3, with 11 bases fitting TRBD2. The CDR3 length is 18 residues. Germline V gene sequence: CDR1 LNHDA, CDR2 SQIVND (reference sequence). V gave up 3 bases and J gave up 0 bases; unmatched junction bases: 8. In DNA, the CDR3 is TGTGCCAGTAGTATTCCACTAGCGGGAGTCCTAAGCACAGATACGCAGTATTTT. This codes for CASSIPLAGVLSTDTQYF.

The V and J genes are TRBV7-2 and TRBJ2-5, with 13 bases lining up with TRBD2. V gave up 5 bases and J gave up 5 bases; unmatched junction bases: 11. This CDR3 region has 17 residues. Germline V gene sequence: CDR1 SGHTA, CDR2 FQGNSA. In nucleotides, the CDR3 is TGTGCCAGCAGCGGTTCCTCGGGACTAGCGGGACCGGAGACCCAGTACTTC. Encoded protein: CASSGSSGLAGPETQYF.

This clonotype was seen ten or more times. The chain couples TRBV6-5 to TRBJ2-1; D possibly corresponds to TRBD2 (5 bases). Deletions cut 0 bases from V and 4 bases from J, with 13 bases between. Germline V gene sequence: CDR1 MNHEY, CDR2 SVGAGI. The CDR3 covers 16 residues. The CDR3 here is CASSYSLGRGYNEQFF. DNA of the CDR3: TGTGCCAGCAGTTACTCGCTGGGGAGAGGTTACAATGAGCAGTTCTTC.

This clonotype was picked up a small number of times. The chain combines TRBV6-5 with TRBJ2-5; unclear D gene. Trimming cost V 0 bases and J 5 bases, with 10 bases left between them. The germline V gene encodes CDR1 MNHEY and CDR2 SVGAGI. The CDR3 length is 14 residues. Written as DNA, the CDR3 is TGTGCCAGCAGTTACTCGAACCGTGGGGAGACCCAGTACTTC. Protein product: CASSYSNRGETQYF.

This clonotype has only a few counts. The rearrangement links TRBV7-8 to TRBJ2-6; D is unclear. The CDR3 runs to 15 residues. V was cut by 1 base and J by 3 bases, with 7 bases left in between. Looked up from germline, CDR1 is SGHVS and CDR2 is FQNEAQ. In DNA, the CDR3 is TGTGCCAGCAGCTTAGTAGGGTATGGGGCCAACGTCCTGACTTTC. The encoded protein is CASSLVGYGANVLTF. Using reference TRBV7-8 and TRBJ2-6 for the parts outside the CDR3, the full variable domain is GAGVSQSPRYKVAKRGQDVALRCDPISGHVSLFWYQQALGQGPEFLTYFQNEAQLDKSGLPSDRFFAERPEGSVSTLKIQRTQQEDSAVYLCASSLVGYGANVLTFGAGSRLTVL.

This clonotype occurred a few times. A read error may account for a junction end that differs from germline. The V call is TRBV12-3 or TRBV12-4, the J call TRBJ1-1, with TRBD1 matching over 8 bases. This CDR3 region has 11 residues. The CDR3 region is CASSLGGDRTF. CDR3 bases: TGTGCCAGCAGTTTGGGGGGGGACAGGACCTTT.

The CDR3 protein is CSARIGQGAIYGYTF. The CDR3 region has the DNA TGCAGTGCTAGAATCGGTCAGGGGGCGATATATGGCTACACCTTC. This chain uses TRBV20-1 with TRBJ1-2; 8 bases line up with TRBD1. The germline V gene has CDR1 DFQATT and CDR2 SNEGSKA (reference sequence). Trimming cost V 2 bases and J 5 bases; bases outside gene matches: 10. CDR3 length: 15 amino acids.

This chain uses TRBV28 with TRBJ2-3; a possible D gene is TRBD2 (5 bases). CDR1 is MDHEN and CDR2 is SYDVKM in the germline V gene. The CDR3 runs 15 residues. V lost 5 bases, J lost 4 bases, and 16 bases lay in between. The CDR3 DNA is TGTGCCAGCAGTCCGTGGGGAGAGGGAGCAGATACGCAGTATTTT. Translating gives CASSPWGEGADTQYF.

This clonotype was detected many times. V and J are TRBV21-1 and TRBJ2-1; the table's D call, TRBD2, was not checked against the DNA. TRBV21-1 is shown as a pseudogene. The CDR3 is 15 amino acids. The CDR3: CASSKTSGRYNEQFF. The DNA for the CDR3 is TGTGCCAGCAGCAAAACTAGCGGGAGATACAATGAGCAGTTCTTC.

This clonotype was recorded at least ten times. The rearrangement uses TRBV10-3 and TRBJ2-6, with unresolved D. Germline CDR1 reads ENHRY; CDR2 reads SYGVKD. V was pared by 11 bases and J by 3 bases, with 8 bases between. The CDR3 consists of 12 residues. The CDR3 is CALSNGANVLTF. The CDR3 DNA is TGTGCCCTATCCAATGGGGCCAACGTCCTGACTTTC.

This clonotype was detected many times. The CDR3 loop is CASSLAGVSQPQHF. Written as DNA, the CDR3 is TGTGCCAGCAGTCTCGCAGGGGTGAGTCAGCCCCAGCATTTT. The chain is built from TRBV6-5 and TRBJ1-5, with a tentative D call TRBD1 (6 bases). V shed 5 bases and J shed 6 bases, with 14 bases lying between them. The CDR3 is 14 residues long. Looked up from germline, CDR1 is MNHEY and CDR2 is SVGAGI.